Sequencing of this T cell receptor beta chain was carried out in a study of neoadjuvant anti-PD-1 for oral cavity cancer. Study-level information: Around day 43, patients without progression received a fourth nivolumab dose before surgery. Study results and caveats: Higher pretreatment Treg/Th17 ratios tracked higher pretreatment blood clonality.

Trimming took off 2 bases at V and 3 bases at J, with 4 bases between the two ends. CDR1 WNHNN and CDR2 SYGVQD come from the germline V gene (reference sequence). The CDR3 has 12 amino acids. PBMC libraries mostly used around 0.5 ug of input genomic DNA, with six replicates per sample. TCRdb's table, derived via immunoSEQ multiplex PCR, lists solely in-frame clones and lacks some. The sample has under 85,000 clones; approximately 84% are singletons. Cohort: HPV-negative, locally advanced oral cavity squamous cell carcinoma patients. To note about this clone: As yet, its antigen is unknown.

The chain links TRBV10-1 to TRBJ1-1; D not certain. The TCR comes from a person between 40 and 85 years old with oral cavity squamous cell carcinoma. The starting material was PBMCs, obtained before nivolumab (anti-PD-1) treatment. Written as DNA, the CDR3 is TGCGCCAGCAGTGAGGGGCACACTGAAGCTTTCTTT. The encoded protein is CASSEGHTEAFF.